Listed here are 3 T cell receptor beta chains from one sample, sequenced in a study of response to subunit inactivated influenza vaccine. Each CDR3 protein gets one entry after TCRdb re-called the RT-PCR reads with MiXCR. The repertoire consists of about 800,000 distinct CDR3 sequences, with 21% occurring once and the leading ten covering roughly 10%. Sequencing used PBMCs from blood, obtained around 5 days after vaccination. The source is a man aged 50-60 years who received an inactivated influenza vaccine.

This chain uses TRBV11-2 with TRBJ1-6; possible D gene TRBD1, 6 bases. CDR1 is SGHAT and CDR2 is FQNNGV in the germline V gene. CDR3 size: 14 residues. The DNA of the CDR3 is TGTGCTAGTGGAGGGGGAACCTATAATTCACCCCTCCACTTT. Its translation: CASGGGTYNSPLHF.

V usage is TRBV7-2 and J usage is TRBJ2-3; 9 positions agree with TRBD2. The CDR3 covers 15 residues. Germline V gene lookup returns CDR1 SGHTA and CDR2 FQGNSA. V dropped 3 bases and J dropped 4; count of bases not matched to a gene: 5. CDR3 bases: TGTGCCAGCAGCTTCGGCGGGGGGGCGGCAGATACGCAGTATTTT. Protein: CASSFGGGAADTQYF.

CDR3 coding DNA: TGTGCTAGCCATGACCCGAAGCCCCAGCATTTT. Its protein product is CASHDPKPQHF. The chain carries TRBV7-7 and TRBJ1-5, with D unclear. CDR1 is SSHAT and CDR2 is FNYEAQ in the germline V gene (reference sequence). This CDR3 has 11 amino acids.